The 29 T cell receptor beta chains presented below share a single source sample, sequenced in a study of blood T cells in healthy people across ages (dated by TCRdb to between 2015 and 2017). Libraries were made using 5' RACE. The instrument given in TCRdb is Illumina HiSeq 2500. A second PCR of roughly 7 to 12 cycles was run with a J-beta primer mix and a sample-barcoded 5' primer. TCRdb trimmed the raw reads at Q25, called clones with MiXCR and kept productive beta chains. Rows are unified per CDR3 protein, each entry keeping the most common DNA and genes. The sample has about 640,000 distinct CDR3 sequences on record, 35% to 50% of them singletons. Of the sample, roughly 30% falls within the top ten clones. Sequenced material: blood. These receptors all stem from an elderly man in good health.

The CDR3 reads CSSLAGGQETQYF. Here the CDR3 DNA reads TGCAGTTCCTTAGCGGGGGGTCAAGAGACCCAGTACTTC. The chain combines TRBV20-1 with TRBJ2-5; 10 bases are a match to TRBD2. This CDR3 contains 13 residues. The trim removed 8 bases at V and 2 bases at J, leaving 5 bases unmatched. CDR1 is DFQATT, CDR2 SNEGSKA, per germline (reference sequence).

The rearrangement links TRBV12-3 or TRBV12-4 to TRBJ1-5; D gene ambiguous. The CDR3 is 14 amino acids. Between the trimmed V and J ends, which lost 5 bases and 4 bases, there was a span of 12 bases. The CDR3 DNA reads TGTGCCAGCAGTCAACCGGAAAGAAATCAGCCCCAGCATTTT. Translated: CASSQPERNQPQHF.

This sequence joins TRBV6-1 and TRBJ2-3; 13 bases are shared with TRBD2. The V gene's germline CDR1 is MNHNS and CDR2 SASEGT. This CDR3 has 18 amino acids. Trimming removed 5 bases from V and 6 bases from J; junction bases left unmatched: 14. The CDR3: CASSPAIGTSGMVDTQYF. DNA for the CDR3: TGTGCCAGCAGTCCAGCCATCGGGACTAGCGGGATGGTGGATACGCAGTATTTT.

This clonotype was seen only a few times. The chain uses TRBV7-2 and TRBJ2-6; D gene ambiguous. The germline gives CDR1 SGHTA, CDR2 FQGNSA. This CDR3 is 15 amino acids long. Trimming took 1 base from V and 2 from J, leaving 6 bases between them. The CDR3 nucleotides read TGTGCCAGCAGCTTAGGCTTGCCTGGGGCCAACGTCCTGACTTTC. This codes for CASSLGLPGANVLTF.

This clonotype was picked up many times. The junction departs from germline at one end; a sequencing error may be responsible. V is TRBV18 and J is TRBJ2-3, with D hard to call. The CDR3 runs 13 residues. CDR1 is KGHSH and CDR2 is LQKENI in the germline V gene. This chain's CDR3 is CASSPGSTDTQYF. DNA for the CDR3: TGCGCCAGCTCGCCCGGGAGCACAGATACGCAGTATTTT. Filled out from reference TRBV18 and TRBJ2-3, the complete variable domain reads NAGVMQNPRHLVRRRGQEARLRCSPMKGHSHVYWYRQLPEEGLKFMVYLQKENIIDESGMPKERFSAEFPKEGPSILRIQQVVRGDSAAYFCASSPGSTDTQYFGPGTRLTVL.

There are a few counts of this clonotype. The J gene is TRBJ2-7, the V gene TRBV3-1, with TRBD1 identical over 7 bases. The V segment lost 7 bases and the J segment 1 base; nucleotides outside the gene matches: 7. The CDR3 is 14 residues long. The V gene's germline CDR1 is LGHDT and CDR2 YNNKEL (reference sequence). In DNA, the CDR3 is TGTGCCAGCACCGCCCGACAGGGATCCTACGAGCAGTACTTC. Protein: CASTARQGSYEQYF.

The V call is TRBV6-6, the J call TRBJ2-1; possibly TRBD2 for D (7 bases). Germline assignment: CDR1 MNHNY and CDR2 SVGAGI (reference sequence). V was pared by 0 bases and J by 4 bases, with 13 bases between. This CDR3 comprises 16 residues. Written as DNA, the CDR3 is TGTGCCAGCAGTTACTCCGGGGGAGGGGGTTACAATGAGCAGTTCTTC. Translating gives CASSYSGGGGYNEQFF.

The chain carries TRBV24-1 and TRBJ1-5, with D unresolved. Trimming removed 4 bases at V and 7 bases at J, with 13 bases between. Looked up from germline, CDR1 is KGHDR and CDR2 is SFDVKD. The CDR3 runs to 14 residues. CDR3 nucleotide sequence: TGTGCCACCAGTGACCCCGACCTGTCGCAGCCCCAGCATTTT. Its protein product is CATSDPDLSQPQHF.

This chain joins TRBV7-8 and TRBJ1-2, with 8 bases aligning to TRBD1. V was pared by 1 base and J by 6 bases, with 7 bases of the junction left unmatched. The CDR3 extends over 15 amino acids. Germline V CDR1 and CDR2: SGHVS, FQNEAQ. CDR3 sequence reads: CASSLVSSGGHGYTF. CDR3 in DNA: TGTGCCAGCAGCTTAGTTTCTTCAGGGGGCCATGGCTACACCTTC.

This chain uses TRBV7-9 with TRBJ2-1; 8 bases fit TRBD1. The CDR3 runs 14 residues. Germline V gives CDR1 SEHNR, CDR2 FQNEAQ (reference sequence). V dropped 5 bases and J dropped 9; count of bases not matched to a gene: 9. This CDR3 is CASSHNDRGSEQFF. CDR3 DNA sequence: TGTGCCAGCAGCCATAACGACAGGGGCAGTGAGCAGTTCTTC.

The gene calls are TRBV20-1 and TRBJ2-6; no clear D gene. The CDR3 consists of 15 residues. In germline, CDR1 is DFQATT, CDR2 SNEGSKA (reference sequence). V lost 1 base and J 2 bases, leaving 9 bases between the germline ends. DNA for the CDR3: TGCAGTGCTAGAGCTCCGGCGGCTGGGGCCAACGTCCTGACTTTC. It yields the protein CSARAPAAGANVLTF.

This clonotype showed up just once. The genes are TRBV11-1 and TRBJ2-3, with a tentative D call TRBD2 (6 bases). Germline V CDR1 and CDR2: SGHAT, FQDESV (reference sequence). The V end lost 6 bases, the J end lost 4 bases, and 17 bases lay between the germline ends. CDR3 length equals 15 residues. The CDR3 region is CASSPGLLVADTQYF. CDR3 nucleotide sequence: TGTGCCAGCAGTCCGGGACTCCTGGTGGCAGATACGCAGTATTTT. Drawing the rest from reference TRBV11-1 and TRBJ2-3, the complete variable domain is EAEVAQSPRYKITEKSQAVAFWCDPISGHATLYWYRQILGQGPELLVQFQDESVVDDSQLPKDRFSAERLKGVDSTLKIQPAELGDSAMYLCASSPGLLVADTQYFGPGTRLTVL.

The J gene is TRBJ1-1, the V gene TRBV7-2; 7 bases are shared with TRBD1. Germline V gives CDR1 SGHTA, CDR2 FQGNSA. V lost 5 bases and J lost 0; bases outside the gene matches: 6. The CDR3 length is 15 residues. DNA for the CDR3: TGTGCCAGCAGCCTAATGGGACAGATGAACACTGAAGCTTTCTTT. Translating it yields CASSLMGQMNTEAFF.

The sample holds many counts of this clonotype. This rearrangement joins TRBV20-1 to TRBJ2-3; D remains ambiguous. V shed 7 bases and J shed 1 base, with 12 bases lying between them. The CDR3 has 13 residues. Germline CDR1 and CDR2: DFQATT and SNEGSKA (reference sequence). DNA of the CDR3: TGCAGTGGCCGCCCTTTCGGCACAGATACGCAGTATTTT. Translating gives CSGRPFGTDTQYF.

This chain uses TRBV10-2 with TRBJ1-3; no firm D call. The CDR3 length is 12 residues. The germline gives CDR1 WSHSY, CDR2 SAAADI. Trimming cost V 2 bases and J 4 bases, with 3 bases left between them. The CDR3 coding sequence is TGCGCCAGCAGTGAGCGGGGAAACACCATATATTTT. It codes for CASSERGNTIYF.

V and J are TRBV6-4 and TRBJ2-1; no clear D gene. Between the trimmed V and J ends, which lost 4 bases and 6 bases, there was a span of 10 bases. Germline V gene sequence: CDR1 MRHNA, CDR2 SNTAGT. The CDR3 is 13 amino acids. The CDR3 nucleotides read TGTGCCAGCAGTGTAGAGTCGGGCAATGAGCAGTTCTTC. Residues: CASSVESGNEQFF.

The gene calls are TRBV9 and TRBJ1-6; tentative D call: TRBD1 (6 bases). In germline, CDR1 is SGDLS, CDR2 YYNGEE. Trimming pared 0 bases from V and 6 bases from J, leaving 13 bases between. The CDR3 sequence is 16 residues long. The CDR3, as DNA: TGTGCCAGCAGCGTAGCCGGGACACCACTTAATTCACCCCTCCACTTT. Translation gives CASSVAGTPLNSPLHF. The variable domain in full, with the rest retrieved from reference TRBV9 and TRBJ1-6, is DSGVTQTPKHLITATGQRVTLRCSPRSGDLSVYWYQQSLDQGLQFLIQYYNGEERAKGNILERFSAQQFPDLHSELNLSSLELGDSALYFCASSVAGTPLNSPLHFGNGTRLTVT.

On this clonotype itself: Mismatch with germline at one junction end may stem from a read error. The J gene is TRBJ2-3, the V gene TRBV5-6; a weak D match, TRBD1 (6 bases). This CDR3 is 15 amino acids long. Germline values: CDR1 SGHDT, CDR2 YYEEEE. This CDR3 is CAGSPRAGVSDTQYF. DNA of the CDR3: TGTGCCGGCAGCCCCAGAGCAGGGGTTTCAGATACGCAGTATTTT.

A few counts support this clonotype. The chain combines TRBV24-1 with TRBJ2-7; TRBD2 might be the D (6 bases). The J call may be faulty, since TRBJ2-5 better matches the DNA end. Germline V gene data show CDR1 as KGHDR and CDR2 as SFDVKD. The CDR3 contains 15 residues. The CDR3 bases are TGTGCCACCAGTGACCGGGACTTCCCAGGCGAGACCCAGTACTTC. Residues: CATSDRDFPGETQYF.

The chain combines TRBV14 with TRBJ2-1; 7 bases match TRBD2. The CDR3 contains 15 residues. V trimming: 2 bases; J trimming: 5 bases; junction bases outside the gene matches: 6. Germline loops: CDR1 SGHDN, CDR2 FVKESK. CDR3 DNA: TGTGCCAGCAGCCAACAGAGCGGGGTCAACAATGAGCAGTTCTTC. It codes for CASSQQSGVNNEQFF. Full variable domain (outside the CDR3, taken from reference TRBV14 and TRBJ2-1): EAGVTQFPSHSVIEKGQTVTLRCDPISGHDNLYWYRRVMGKEIKFLLHFVKESKQDESGMPNNRFLAERTGGTYSTLKVQPAELEDSGVYFCASSQQSGVNNEQFFGPGTRLTVL.

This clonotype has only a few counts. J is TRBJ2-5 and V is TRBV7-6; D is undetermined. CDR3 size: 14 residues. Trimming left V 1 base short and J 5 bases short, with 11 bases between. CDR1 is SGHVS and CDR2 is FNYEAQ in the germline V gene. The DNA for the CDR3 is TGTGCCAGCAGCTTAGGCCCAGTACGGGAGACCCAGTACTTC. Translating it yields CASSLGPVRETQYF.

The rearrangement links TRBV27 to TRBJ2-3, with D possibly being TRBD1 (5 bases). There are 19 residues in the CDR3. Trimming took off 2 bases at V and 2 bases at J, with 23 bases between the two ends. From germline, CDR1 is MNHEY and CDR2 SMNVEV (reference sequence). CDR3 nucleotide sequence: TGTGCCAGCAGTTTAGCGGATCCTGTTGGGGCAGCCAACACAGATACGCAGTATTTT. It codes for CASSLADPVGAANTDTQYF.

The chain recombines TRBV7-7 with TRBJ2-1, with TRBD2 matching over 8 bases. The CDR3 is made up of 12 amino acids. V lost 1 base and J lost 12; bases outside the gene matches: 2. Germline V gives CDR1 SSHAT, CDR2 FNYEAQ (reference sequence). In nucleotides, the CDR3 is TGTGCCAGCAGCTTAGGCGGGGGGCCGCAGTTCTTC. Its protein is CASSLGGGPQFF.

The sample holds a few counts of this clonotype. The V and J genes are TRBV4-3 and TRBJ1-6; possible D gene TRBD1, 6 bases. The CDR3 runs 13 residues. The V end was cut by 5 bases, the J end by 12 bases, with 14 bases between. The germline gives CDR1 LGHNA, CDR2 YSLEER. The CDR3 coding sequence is TGCGCCAGCAGCGAACGCAGGGGTTTACCCCTCCACTTT. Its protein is CASSERRGLPLHF.

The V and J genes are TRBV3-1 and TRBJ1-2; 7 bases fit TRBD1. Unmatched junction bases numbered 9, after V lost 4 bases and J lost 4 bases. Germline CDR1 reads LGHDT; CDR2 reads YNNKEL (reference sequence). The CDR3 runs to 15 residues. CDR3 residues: CASSRLSGGTYGYTF. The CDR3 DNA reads TGTGCCAGCAGCCGATTATCAGGGGGAACCTATGGCTACACCTTC.

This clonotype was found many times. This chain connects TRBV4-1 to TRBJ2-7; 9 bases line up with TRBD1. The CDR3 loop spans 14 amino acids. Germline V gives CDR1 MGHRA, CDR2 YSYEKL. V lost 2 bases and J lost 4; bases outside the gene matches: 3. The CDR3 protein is CASSQFDRGYEQYF. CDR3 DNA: TGCGCCAGCAGCCAATTCGACAGGGGGTACGAGCAGTACTTC.

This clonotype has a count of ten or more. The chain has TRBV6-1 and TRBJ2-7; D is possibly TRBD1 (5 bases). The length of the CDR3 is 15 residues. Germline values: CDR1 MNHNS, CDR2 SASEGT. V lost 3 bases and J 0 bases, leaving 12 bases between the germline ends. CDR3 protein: CASSDNGASSYEQYF. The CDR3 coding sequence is TGTGCCAGCAGTGATAATGGGGCATCCTCCTACGAGCAGTACTTC.

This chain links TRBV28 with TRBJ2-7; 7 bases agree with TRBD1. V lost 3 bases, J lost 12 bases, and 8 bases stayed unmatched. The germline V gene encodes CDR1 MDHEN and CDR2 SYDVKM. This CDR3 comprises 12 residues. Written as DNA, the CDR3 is TGTGCCAGCAGTTTGGGTACCGGGACAGTGTACTTC. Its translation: CASSLGTGTVYF.

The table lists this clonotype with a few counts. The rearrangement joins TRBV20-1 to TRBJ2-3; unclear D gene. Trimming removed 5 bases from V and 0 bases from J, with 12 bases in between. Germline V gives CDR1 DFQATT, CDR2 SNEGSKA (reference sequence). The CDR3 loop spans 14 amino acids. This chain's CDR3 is CSAGRRSSTDTQYF. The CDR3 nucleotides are TGCAGTGCTGGCCGGAGATCTAGCACAGATACGCAGTATTTT.